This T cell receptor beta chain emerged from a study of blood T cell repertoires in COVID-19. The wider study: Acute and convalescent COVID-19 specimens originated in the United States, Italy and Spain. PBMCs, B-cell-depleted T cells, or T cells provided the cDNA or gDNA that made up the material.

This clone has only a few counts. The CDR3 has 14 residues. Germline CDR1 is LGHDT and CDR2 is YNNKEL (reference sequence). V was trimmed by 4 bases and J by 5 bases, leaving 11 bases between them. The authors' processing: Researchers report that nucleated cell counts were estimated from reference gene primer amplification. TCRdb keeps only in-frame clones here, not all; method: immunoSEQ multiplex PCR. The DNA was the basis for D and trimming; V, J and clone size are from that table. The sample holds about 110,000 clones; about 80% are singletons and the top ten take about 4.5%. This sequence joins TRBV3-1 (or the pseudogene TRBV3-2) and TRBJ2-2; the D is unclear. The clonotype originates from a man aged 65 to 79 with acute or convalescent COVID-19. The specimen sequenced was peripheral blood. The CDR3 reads CASSPSGVTGELFF. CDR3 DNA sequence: TGTGCCAGCAGCCCATCGGGTGTTACCGGGGAGCTGTTTTTT.